This TCR beta chain is drawn from a study of blood T cell repertoires in COVID-19. Some clones are missing from TCRdb's copy, which holds only in-frame ones; the method was immunoSEQ multiplex PCR. Of approximately 240,000 clones in the sample, roughly 82% are singletons; the top ten hold 4.5% to 6%. The CDR3 contains 12 residues. The V end was cut by 3 bases, the J end by 8 bases, with 8 bases between. Germline V CDR1 and CDR2: KGHSH, LQKENI. This rearrangement joins TRBV18 to TRBJ1-3; D unclear. The sequenced material came from peripheral blood. The clonotype originates from a woman at least 80 years old with active or convalescent COVID-19. CDR3 residues: CASSPRLDTIYF. In DNA, the CDR3 is TGTGCCAGCTCACCGCGCCTGGACACCATATATTTT.